What follows is one T cell receptor (beta chain) and its context. The antigen is undetermined. This entry belongs to a study of shared clonotypes between healthy human individuals. Study-wide context: With ages of 18 to 49, the donors were two women and a few men. Three plates each covered CD4 naive and memory; CD8 naive two, CD8 memory one. Points from the study as a whole: Compared with clonotypes that all four donors shared, non-shared clonotypes had lower generation probabilities.

The authors loaded about 200 ng DNA, tens of thousands of T cell genomes, into sorted-subset replicate PCRs. The assay was immunoSEQ multiplex PCR, and TCRdb's table has in-frame clones only and misses some. The data show 2 million to 3 million clones, 93% seen once. Deletions cut 7 bases from V and 5 bases from J, with 8 bases between. Germline lookup yields CDR1 MNHNS and CDR2 SASEGT. There are 11 residues in the CDR3. The TCR comes from a man aged 18 to 30 in good health. Some clones in this sample may be carry-over from other donors' samples. The sequencing input was naive CD4+ T cells from PBMCs. Documented subset: CD45RA+ positively selected. The chain recombines TRBV6-1 with TRBJ2-5, with D possibly being TRBD2 (5 bases). The CDR3 sequence: CASTGSETQYF. In DNA, the CDR3 is TGTGCCAGCACTGGGAGTGAGACCCAGTACTTC.